The 22 T cell receptor beta chains below come from one sample, sequenced in a study of shared clonotypes between healthy human individuals. Profiling relied on immunoSEQ multiplex PCR, and the TCRdb table lists in-frame clones only, not all of them. The data contain roughly 650,000 clones, 97% of them singletons. Material: naive CD4+ T cells sorted from blood. Subset specified: CD45RA+ positively selected. These TCRs come from a woman aged 30 to 39 in good health.

The CDR3 loop reads CASSWGQGGYEQYF. The CDR3 DNA is TGTGCCAGCAGTTGGGGACAGGGGGGCTACGAGCAGTACTTC. The genes are TRBV28 and TRBJ2-7; 11 bases line up with TRBD1. The CDR3 spans 14 residues. Germline V gene sequence: CDR1 MDHEN, CDR2 SYDVKM. J was trimmed by 3 bases and V by 4 bases; bases with no gene match: 2.

CDR3 nucleotide sequence: TGTGCCAGCAGCTTAGTAAGCGGGAGCTCCTACGAGCAGTACTTC. Translating gives CASSLVSGSSYEQYF. The genes are TRBV7-2 and TRBJ2-7; 8 bases match TRBD2. V was pared by 1 base and J by 0 bases, with 2 bases of the junction left unmatched. Germline V lookup: CDR1 SGHTA, CDR2 FQGNSA. CDR3 length equals 15 residues.

V is TRBV11-2 and J is TRBJ2-3; TRBD2 aligns across 9 bases. V lost 4 bases, J lost 8 bases, and 13 bases stayed unmatched. The CDR3 is 16 amino acids. The V gene's germline CDR1 is SGHAT and CDR2 FQNNGV. CDR3 coding DNA: TGTGCCAGCAGCTCCAAGGATGGCGGACTAGCGCTTACGCAGTATTTT. Protein product: CASSSKDGGLALTQYF.

V is TRBV18 and J is TRBJ2-7; perhaps TRBD2 as D (6 bases). V was pared by 3 bases and J by 4 bases, with 13 bases between. The germline gives CDR1 KGHSH, CDR2 LQKENI. The CDR3 has 14 amino acids. The CDR3 protein is CASSPTGGWYEQYF. Written as DNA, the CDR3 is TGTGCCAGCTCACCTACAGGAGGGTGGTACGAGCAGTACTTC.

V and J are TRBV5-1 and TRBJ2-5, with 10 nucleotides matching TRBD1. CDR1 is SGHRS, CDR2 YFSETQ, per germline. J lost 7 bases, V lost 4 bases, and 13 bases had no gene match. The CDR3 length is 16 residues. CDR3 protein: CASSKGQGVTSATQYF. The CDR3 DNA sequence: TGCGCCAGCAGCAAAGGACAGGGGGTGACCTCGGCGACCCAGTACTTC. Supplemented by reference TRBV5-1 and TRBJ2-5, the full variable domain reads KAGVTQTPRYLIKTRGQQVTLSCSPISGHRSVSWYQQTPGQGLQFLFEYFSETQRNKGNFPGRFSGRQFSNSRSEMNVSTLELGDSALYLCASSKGQGVTSATQYFGPGTRLLVL.

The J gene is TRBJ1-1, the V gene TRBV5-1; D is uncertain. Trimming stripped 0 bases from V and 2 bases from J, with 11 bases between. This CDR3 contains 15 residues. Per germline, CDR1 SGHRS and CDR2 YFSETQ. For the CDR3, the DNA is TGCGCCAGCAGCTTGGAGGCAGGCGTTAACACTGAAGCTTTCTTT. Residues: CASSLEAGVNTEAFF.

The V gene is TRBV28, the J gene TRBJ2-3; tentatively, D is TRBD1 (6 bases). CDR1 is MDHEN and CDR2 is SYDVKM in the germline V gene. The CDR3 has 15 amino acids. The germline V and J ends were trimmed by 7 bases and 2 bases, with 16 bases remaining between them. The CDR3, as DNA: TGTGCCAGCATAAAACAGGGTTTACCCACAGATACGCAGTATTTT. Protein product: CASIKQGLPTDTQYF.

This clone was seen more than once but under ten times. The chain employs TRBV5-1 and TRBJ2-2; the D is unclear. With 5 bases removed from V and 0 bases from J, the gap between germline ends came to 11 bases. The CDR3 sequence is 15 residues long. Germline CDR1 reads SGHRS; CDR2 reads YFSETQ. The CDR3 region has the DNA TGCGCCAGCAGGTCGCACACCTCGAACACCGGGGAGCTGTTTTTT. The encoded protein is CASRSHTSNTGELFF.

This chain connects TRBV28 to TRBJ2-7, with 9 bases matching TRBD1. V dropped 6 bases and J dropped 5; count of bases not matched to a gene: 11. The CDR3 has 15 amino acids. Germline V CDR1 and CDR2: MDHEN, SYDVKM. CDR3 nucleotides: TGTGCCAGCAGCACAGGGGGACAGGGTATGAACGAGCAGTACTTC. Translated, it gives CASSTGGQGMNEQYF.

This chain uses TRBV25-1 with TRBJ1-4; TRBD1 matches at 7 bases. Trimming removed 8 bases from V and 4 bases from J; junction bases left unmatched: 4. The CDR3 runs to 13 residues. Looked up from germline, CDR1 is MGHDK and CDR2 is SYGVNS. The CDR3 DNA is TGTGCCAGCCGGGACAGCCTTAATGAAAAACTGTTTTTT. This gives the protein CASRDSLNEKLFF.

This chain joins TRBV11-2 and TRBJ2-7; TRBD1 is a possible D gene (5 bases). V was shortened by 1 base and J by 3 bases, with 10 bases between the two germline ends. CDR1 and CDR2 from the germline V gene are SGHAT and FQNNGV. This CDR3 has 14 residues. The CDR3 DNA reads TGTGCCAGCAGCTTAGCAGGGAATGTCTACGAGCAGTACTTC. It is translated as CASSLAGNVYEQYF.

This chain links TRBV30 with TRBJ2-5, with 7 bases fitting TRBD2. The CDR3 covers 14 residues. The germline V gene has CDR1 GTSNPN and CDR2 SVGIG (reference sequence). Trimming cost V 0 bases and J 1 base; bases outside gene matches: 2. The CDR3 reads CAWSVLAFQETQYF. CDR3 coding DNA: TGTGCCTGGAGTGTACTAGCGTTCCAAGAGACCCAGTACTTC.

V gene TRBV6-5 combines with J gene TRBJ1-4; no clear D gene. The CDR3 runs to 14 residues. Trimming stripped 4 bases from V and 7 bases from J, with 13 bases between. Germline CDR1 MNHEY, CDR2 SVGAGI. CDR3: CASSWTGKGEKLFF. Written as DNA, the CDR3 is TGTGCCAGCAGTTGGACGGGGAAGGGTGAAAAACTGTTTTTT.

The V and J genes are TRBV19 and TRBJ2-1; 12 positions match TRBD2. The V gene end was trimmed by 9 bases and the J gene end by 4 bases; junction bases not matched to a gene: 7. This CDR3 is built from 15 residues. The V gene's germline CDR1 is LNHDA and CDR2 SQIVND (reference sequence). DNA for the CDR3: TGTGCCAGCAGATTCGGACTAGCGGGATACAATGAGCAGTTCTTC. Encoded protein: CASRFGLAGYNEQFF.

The chain combines TRBV7-8 with TRBJ2-7, with D unresolved. The CDR3 runs 15 residues. Per the germline V gene, CDR1 is SGHVS and CDR2 is FQNEAQ. Trimming removed 2 bases at V and 2 bases at J, with 13 bases between. The chain's CDR3 is CASSLTGASAYEQYF. The CDR3 DNA reads as TGTGCCAGCAGCTTAACCGGCGCGTCGGCCTACGAGCAGTACTTC.

This chain links TRBV6-6 with TRBJ2-7; 8 nucleotides align to TRBD2. V trimming: 0 bases; J trimming: 6 bases; junction bases outside the gene matches: 7. Germline CDR1 and CDR2: MNHNY and SVGAGI (reference sequence). The CDR3 is 15 residues long. The CDR3 reads CASSYSTGLVAEQYF. For the CDR3, the DNA is TGTGCCAGCAGTTACTCCACGGGACTAGTTGCCGAGCAGTACTTC.

V gene TRBV28 combines with J gene TRBJ1-1; D gene unclear. Germline CDR1 reads MDHEN; CDR2 reads SYDVKM. The length of the CDR3 is 14 residues. The V gene lost 1 base and the J gene lost 4 bases, with 10 bases spanning the gap. CDR3 coding DNA: TGTGCCAGCAGTTTATATTGGGTGGGCACTGAAGCTTTCTTT. Protein sequence: CASSLYWVGTEAFF.

The J gene is TRBJ2-7, the V gene TRBV10-2, with 7 bases lining up with TRBD1. Germline V gene data show CDR1 as WSHSY and CDR2 as SAAADI. CDR3 length: 14 residues. The junction had 10 bases not matched to a gene; V was cut back by 10 bases and J by 1 base. CDR3 sequence reads: CATILDRVSYEQYF. In nucleotides, the CDR3 is TGCGCCACTATATTAGACAGGGTTTCCTACGAGCAGTACTTC.

The chain uses TRBV7-2 and TRBJ1-3, with 9 bases identical to TRBD1. J gave up 2 bases and V 10 bases, and 6 bases lay outside the gene matches. Germline V CDR1 and CDR2: SGHTA, FQGNSA. This CDR3 contains 14 residues. CDR3 residues: CATGQGRAGNTIYF. As DNA, the CDR3 is TGTGCCACCGGACAGGGGAGGGCTGGAAACACCATATATTTT.

The count of this clone is one. This chain joins TRBV5-1 and TRBJ2-1; 9 nucleotides align to TRBD2. CDR1 SGHRS and CDR2 YFSETQ come from the germline V gene. The CDR3 contains 15 residues. The J segment lost 5 bases and the V segment lost 0 bases, leaving 3 bases of the junction unmatched. The chain's CDR3 is CASSLGSGRNNEQFF. The CDR3 DNA reads as TGCGCCAGCAGCTTGGGCAGCGGGAGGAACAATGAGCAGTTCTTC.

This chain joins TRBV6-1 and TRBJ2-7; TRBD1 aligns across 7 bases. Germline V lookup: CDR1 MNHNS, CDR2 SASEGT. Germline trimming cut 4 bases from V and 5 bases from J; bases unmatched to any gene: 5. This CDR3 is 13 amino acids long. The CDR3 DNA follows: TGTGCCAGCAGTGGACAGGGTCACCACGAGCAGTACTTC. Translation gives CASSGQGHHEQYF.

The rearrangement links TRBV29-1 to TRBJ1-2, with 7 positions matching TRBD1. Germline CDR1 SQVTM, CDR2 ANQGSEA. The length of the CDR3 is 14 residues. V lost 3 bases to trimming and J lost 4 bases; unmatched junction nucleotides: 8. The CDR3 loop reads CSVDSPGTAYGYTF. The CDR3, as DNA: TGCAGCGTTGACTCACCCGGGACAGCCTATGGCTACACCTTC.